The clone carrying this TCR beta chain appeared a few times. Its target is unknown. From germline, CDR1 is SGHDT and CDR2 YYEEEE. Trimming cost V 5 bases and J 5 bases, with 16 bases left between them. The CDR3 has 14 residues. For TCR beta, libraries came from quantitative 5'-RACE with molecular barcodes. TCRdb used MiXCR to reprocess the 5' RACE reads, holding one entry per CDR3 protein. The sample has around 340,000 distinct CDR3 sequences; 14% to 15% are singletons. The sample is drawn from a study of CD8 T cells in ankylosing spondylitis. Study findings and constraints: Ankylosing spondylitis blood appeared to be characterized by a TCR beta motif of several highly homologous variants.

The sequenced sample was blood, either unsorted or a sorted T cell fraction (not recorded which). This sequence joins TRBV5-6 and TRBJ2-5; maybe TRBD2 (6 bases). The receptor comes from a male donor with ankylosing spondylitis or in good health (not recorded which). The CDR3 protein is CASRKAGGGETQYF. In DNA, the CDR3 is TGTGCCAGCAGAAAAGCGGGTGGGGGGGAGACCCAGTACTTC.